These 24 T cell receptor beta chains were all obtained from the same sample, sequenced in a study of T-cell memory formation after mild COVID-19 (dated by TCRdb to the early 2020s). The library was produced with 5' RACE. The instrument given in TCRdb is Illumina NovaSeq 6000. TCRdb reprocessing: public reads trimmed at Q25 with fastp, clones called with MiXCR, in-frame beta chains kept. Duplicate CDR3 protein sequences are folded into a single record with the most common DNA and genes. Here the sample has roughly 480,000 distinct CDR3 sequences; 20% to 30% occur a single time. The leading ten clones occupy about an eighth of the sample. Material: PBMCs or a T cell subset sorted from them (not recorded which). These receptor sequences come from an adult woman who had mild COVID-19 (a few samples of this study predate the infection). The sample titles of this study are shuffled in the database, so cell type and time point are left out; the donor was told from shared clones.

This clonotype was counted a few times. This chain connects TRBV12-3 or TRBV12-4 to TRBJ1-3; D gene ambiguous. The ends were cut back, 3 bases at V and 4 bases at J, with 16 bases in the middle. The CDR3 has 16 residues. The CDR3 protein is CASSLPGSNSGNTIYF. CDR3 nucleotide sequence: TGTGCCAGCAGTTTGCCAGGTTCCAACTCAGGAAACACCATATATTTT.

V and J are TRBV30 and TRBJ2-3, with D unresolved. The CDR3 contains 13 residues. From germline, CDR1 is GTSNPN and CDR2 SVGIG (reference sequence). V was cut by 0 bases and J by 2 bases, with 6 bases left in between. The CDR3 is CAWSVTNTDTQYF. The CDR3 DNA reads as TGTGCCTGGAGTGTAACAAACACAGATACGCAGTATTTT.

This clonotype was recorded a few times. The CDR3 region has the DNA TGTGCCAGCAGCCCCAGCGGGTCTCCGGTCGAGCAGTACTTC. Protein product: CASSPSGSPVEQYF. This sequence joins TRBV9 and TRBJ2-7, with D possibly TRBD2 on 6 matching bases. This CDR3 comprises 14 residues. Looked up from germline, CDR1 is SGDLS and CDR2 is YYNGEE. Trimming cost V 4 bases and J 6 bases, with 17 bases left between them.

This clonotype was detected a few times. J is TRBJ2-2 and V is TRBV24-1; TRBD1 agrees at 7 bases. Unmatched junction bases numbered 18, after V lost 6 bases and J lost 6 bases. This CDR3 spans 18 amino acids. CDR1 is KGHDR, CDR2 SFDVKD, per germline. The CDR3 sequence: CATSTHRTGEGEPGELFF. CDR3 nucleotides: TGTGCCACCAGTACGCATCGTACAGGGGAAGGGGAACCCGGGGAGCTGTTTTTT.

This clonotype came up a few times. The junction differs from germline at one of its ends, possibly a read error. The V call is TRBV29-1, the J call TRBJ2-1; tentatively, D is TRBD2 (6 bases). The CDR3 loop spans 14 amino acids. CDR1 is SQVTM and CDR2 is ANQGSEA in the germline V gene. The CDR3 DNA reads TGCAGCGTCTCAGGCCGGGATCAGCTCGTTCCCGGAGGGTTC. Translated: CSVSGRDQLVPGGF.

In this sample, this clonotype turned up a few times. The V and J genes are TRBV12-3 or TRBV12-4 and TRBJ2-7; 10 nucleotides match TRBD2. With V trimmed by 2 bases and J by 0 bases, 7 bases remained unmatched. The CDR3 has 17 residues. CDR3 region: CASSLRLAGESSYEQYF. CDR3 DNA: TGTGCCAGCAGTTTACGACTAGCGGGCGAGAGCTCCTACGAGCAGTACTTC.

This clonotype was seen only a few times. The chain uses TRBV19 and TRBJ2-7; 7 nucleotides line up with TRBD1. This CDR3 has 15 amino acids. The germline gives CDR1 LNHDA, CDR2 SQIVND (reference sequence). The J segment lost 4 bases and the V segment lost 6 bases, leaving 12 bases of the junction unmatched. The CDR3 nucleotides read TGTGCCAGTAGGACGACTCCGGGACAGCCGTACGAGCAGTACTTC. It yields the protein CASRTTPGQPYEQYF.

J is TRBJ2-7 and V is TRBV11-2; maybe TRBD1 (5 bases). V was shortened by 5 bases and J by 6 bases, with 11 bases between the two germline ends. CDR3 size: 12 residues. CDR1 is SGHAT, CDR2 FQNNGV, per germline. The CDR3 bases are TGTGCCAGCAGCCCTGGGGCCTCCGAGCAGTACTTC. This codes for CASSPGASEQYF.

This clonotype has just a few counts. The J gene is TRBJ2-1, the V gene TRBV6-2 or TRBV6-3, with a tentative D call TRBD2 (5 bases). The CDR3 covers 15 residues. V shed 2 bases and J shed 0 bases, with 8 bases lying between them. CDR1 and CDR2 (germline): MNHEY, SVGEGT. CDR3 DNA: TGTGCCAGCAGTTACGCCGGAGGCTCCTACAATGAGCAGTTCTTC. This encodes CASSYAGGSYNEQFF.

The chain joins TRBV7-8 to TRBJ1-1; 8 bases map to TRBD1. CDR1 and CDR2 (germline): SGHVS, FQNEAQ. J gave up 7 bases and V 0 bases, and 7 bases lay outside the gene matches. The CDR3 spans 15 residues. CDR3 in amino acids: CASSLAGTGQFEAFF. The CDR3 region has the DNA TGTGCCAGCAGCTTAGCCGGGACAGGCCAATTTGAAGCTTTCTTT.

CDR3 sequence (DNA): TGTGCCAGCAACCCGCTTGGGGGACAGAGCTCTGGAAACACCATATATTTT. The encoded protein is CASNPLGGQSSGNTIYF. The J gene is TRBJ1-3, the V gene TRBV6-6, with TRBD1 matching over 7 bases. Per the germline V gene, CDR1 is MNHNY and CDR2 is SVGAGI (reference sequence). The CDR3 sequence is 17 residues long. J was trimmed by 0 bases and V by 7 bases; bases with no gene match: 12.

This sequence joins TRBV4-2 and TRBJ1-2; possible D gene TRBD1, 6 bases. With 0 bases removed from V and 2 bases from J, the gap between germline ends came to 16 bases. From germline, CDR1 is LGHNA and CDR2 YNFKEQ. This CDR3 contains 17 residues. CDR3 nucleotides: TGTGCCAGCAGCCAAGAATATCACCCAGGGGCCAACTATGGCTACACCTTC. It encodes CASSQEYHPGANYGYTF.

This clonotype was observed a handful of times. The chain joins TRBV5-5 to TRBJ2-2; a weak D match, TRBD2 (5 bases). Trimming stripped 0 bases from V and 4 bases from J, with 10 bases between. This CDR3 comprises 15 residues. CDR1 is SGHKS and CDR2 is YYEKEE in the germline V gene (reference sequence). CDR3 nucleotides: TGTGCCAGCAGCTTGGTTCCGGGATCCACCGGGGAGCTGTTTTTT. As protein: CASSLVPGSTGELFF.

Only a few counts were recorded for this clonotype. The J gene is TRBJ1-5, the V gene TRBV29-1; 7 bases line up with TRBD1. V was clipped by 6 bases and J by 5 bases; unmatched bases: 10. CDR3 length equals 14 residues. In germline, CDR1 is SQVTM, CDR2 ANQGSEA. In DNA form, the CDR3 reads TGCAGCGTGGCCGAAGGGACAGCCGATCAGCCCCAGCATTTT. It is translated as CSVAEGTADQPQHF.

Only a few counts were recorded for this clonotype. V gene TRBV29-1 combines with J gene TRBJ2-5; D unresolved. Germline CDR1 and CDR2: SQVTM and ANQGSEA. This CDR3 is built from 14 residues. V lost 4 bases and J lost 3, with 15 bases in between. The CDR3 DNA reads as TGCAGCGTTGTATTTGAGGCCGGAAAAGAGACCCAGTACTTC. It is translated as CSVVFEAGKETQYF.

The table lists this clonotype with many counts. This rearrangement joins TRBV7-2 to TRBJ1-4; a possible D gene is TRBD1 (5 bases). The germline V gene encodes CDR1 SGHTA and CDR2 FQGNSA. The CDR3 is 15 amino acids. V was trimmed by 5 bases and J by 8 bases, leaving 18 bases between them. The CDR3 protein is CASSRSGGIQEKLFF. In nucleotides, the CDR3 is TGTGCCAGCAGCCGTTCGGGGGGGATCCAAGAAAAACTGTTTTTT.

The CDR3 here is CASSSTGSSSYNEQFF. CDR3 coding DNA: TGTGCCAGCAGCTCTACTGGTTCTAGCTCCTACAATGAGCAGTTCTTC. The chain couples TRBV7-2 to TRBJ2-1; D gene ambiguous. Germline CDR1 SGHTA, CDR2 FQGNSA. CDR3 length: 16 residues. Trimming took 4 bases from V and 0 from J, leaving 13 bases between them.

The chain joins TRBV4-1 to TRBJ1-1, with D maybe TRBD1 (5 bases). Per the germline V gene, CDR1 is MGHRA and CDR2 is YSYEKL. The CDR3 length is 15 residues. V was trimmed by 5 bases and J by 1 base, leaving 14 bases between them. The CDR3 DNA reads TGCGCCAGCAGCTTCGGGAGGGGAGGGAACACTGAAGCTTTCTTT. It encodes CASSFGRGGNTEAFF.

V usage is TRBV12-3 or TRBV12-4 and J usage is TRBJ2-2, with 8 positions matching TRBD1. V lost 6 bases and J lost 3; bases outside the gene matches: 6. The CDR3 contains 15 residues. The CDR3 is CASSLRGLDTGELFF. For the CDR3, the DNA is TGTGCCAGCAGCCTCAGGGGGCTTGACACCGGGGAGCTGTTTTTT.

The table lists this clonotype with a few counts. The chain is built from TRBV5-1 and TRBJ2-1; 9 nucleotides match TRBD2. CDR3 size: 18 residues. The germline V gene encodes CDR1 SGHRS and CDR2 YFSETQ. With V trimmed by 0 bases and J by 6 bases, 13 bases remained unmatched. The CDR3 reads CASSLGPSGTHISNEQFF. Here the CDR3 DNA reads TGCGCCAGCAGCTTGGGCCCTAGCGGGACCCACATATCCAATGAGCAGTTCTTC.

This clonotype was seen a handful of times. The chain uses TRBV18 and TRBJ2-2, with no clear D. V was clipped by 5 bases and J by 3 bases, with 16 bases between them. Germline CDR1 KGHSH, CDR2 LQKENI. The CDR3 runs 16 residues. The CDR3 sequence is CASSSPPIRDTGELFF. In DNA, the CDR3 is TGTGCCAGCTCATCCCCCCCCATCAGAGACACCGGGGAGCTGTTTTTT.

The DNA of the CDR3 is TGTGCCAGCAGCCAATTCATCTACGAGCAGTACTTC. Protein: CASSQFIYEQYF. V is TRBV7-6 and J is TRBJ2-7; the D is unclear. Germline CDR1 is SGHVS and CDR2 is FNYEAQ. The CDR3 contains 12 residues. V was cut by 5 bases and J by 3 bases, with 8 bases left in between.

The V and J genes are TRBV7-8 and TRBJ1-1, with D perhaps TRBD1 (5 bases). The CDR3 consists of 12 residues. The V gene lost 3 bases and the J gene lost 11 bases, with 13 bases spanning the gap. Germline-derived CDR1 and CDR2 are SGHVS and FQNEAQ. CDR3 DNA: TGTGCCAGCAGCTTGGGGAGCAGGGATGCTTTCTTT. This gives the protein CASSLGSRDAFF. The variable domain in full, completed from reference TRBV7-8 and TRBJ1-1, reads GAGVSQSPRYKVAKRGQDVALRCDPISGHVSLFWYQQALGQGPEFLTYFQNEAQLDKSGLPSDRFFAERPEGSVSTLKIQRTQQEDSAVYLCASSLGSRDAFFGQGTRLTVV.

DNA of the CDR3: TGTGCCAGCAGCGACCACTCCTACGAGCAGTACTTC. It yields the protein CASSDHSYEQYF. The rearrangement links TRBV7-3 to TRBJ2-7; the D is unclear. Germline-derived CDR1 and CDR2 are SGHTA and FQGTGA. The CDR3 length is 12 residues. V was cut by 5 bases and J by 0 bases, with 5 bases left in between.